This T cell receptor (beta chain) was captured by sequencing in a study of OX40 agonist ivuxolimab in advanced cancers. Study context: Ivuxolimab is an agonistic anti-OX40 (CD134) antibody, and patients were treated with it. Of the participants, 40% had some prior anti-PD-1, anti-PD-L1 or anti-CTLA-4 therapy, which was allowed. Study conclusions and caveats: Doses of 0.1 to 3.0 mg/kg were accompanied by clonal expansion of CD4+ and CD8+ blood T cells by week 6. Fewer expanded clones were found on average in CD4+ than in CD8+ T cells.

V lost 6 bases, J lost 7 bases, and 23 bases lay in between. This CDR3 has 16 amino acids. From germline, CDR1 is SGDLS and CDR2 YYNGEE. As for this clone: Its antigen is unidentified.

TCRdb's copy holds only in-frame clones and misses some; the assay was immunoSEQ multiplex PCR. The profile shows some 32,000 clones, roughly 84% of them singletons. The sequence was collected from an adult with an advanced solid tumor such as melanoma, head and neck, liver or kidney cancer. The chain recombines TRBV9 with TRBJ2-1, with D hard to call. The sample consisted of CD4+ or CD8+ T cells sorted from blood, taken in a trial of the OX40 agonist ivuxolimab. The CDR3 sequence is CASTPTSHEQPNEQFF. Written as DNA, the CDR3 is TGTGCCAGCACCCCGACTTCCCATGAACAGCCAAATGAGCAGTTCTTC.